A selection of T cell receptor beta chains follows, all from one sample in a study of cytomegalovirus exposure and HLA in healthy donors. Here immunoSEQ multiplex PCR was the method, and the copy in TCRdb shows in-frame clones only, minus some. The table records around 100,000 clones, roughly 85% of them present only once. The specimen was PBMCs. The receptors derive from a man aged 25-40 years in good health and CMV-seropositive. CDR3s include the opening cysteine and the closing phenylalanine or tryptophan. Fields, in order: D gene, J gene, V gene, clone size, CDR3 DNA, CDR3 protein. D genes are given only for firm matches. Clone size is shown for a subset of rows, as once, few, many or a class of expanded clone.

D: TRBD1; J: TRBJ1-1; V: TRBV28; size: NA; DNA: TGTGCCAGCAGTTTCCCCCGCCGGGACAGGGGCCAAGCTTTCTTT; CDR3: CASSFPRRDRGQAFF
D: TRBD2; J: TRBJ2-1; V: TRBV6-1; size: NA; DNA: TGTGCCAGCACTCTAGCGGGGGGGGGCAATGAGCAGTTCTTC; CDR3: CASTLAGGGNEQFF
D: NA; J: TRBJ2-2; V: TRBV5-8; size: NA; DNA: TGTGCCAGCAGCTTGTACAGGACCGGGGAGCTGTTTTTT; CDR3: CASSLYRTGELFF
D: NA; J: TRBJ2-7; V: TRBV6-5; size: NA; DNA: TGTGCCAGCAGTAGACAGGCCGGATCCTACGAGCAGTACTTC; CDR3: CASSRQAGSYEQYF
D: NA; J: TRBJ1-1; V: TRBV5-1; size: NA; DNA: TGCGCCAGCAGCCTAACCCAACAGGTTACTGAAGCTTTCTTT; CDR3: CASSLTQQVTEAFF
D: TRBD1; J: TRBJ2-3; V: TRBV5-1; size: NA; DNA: TGCGCCAGCAGCTCCGGGACAGGGGCAGATACGCAGTATTTT; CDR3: CASSSGTGADTQYF
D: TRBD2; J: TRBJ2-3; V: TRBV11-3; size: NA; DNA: TGTGCCAGCAGCGCGGGAGGGGCTACTAGCACAGATACGCAGTATTTT; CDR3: CASSAGGATSTDTQYF
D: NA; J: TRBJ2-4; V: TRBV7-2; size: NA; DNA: TGTGCCAGCAGCCTGGGTGGGCCCAAAAACATTCAGTACTTC; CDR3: CASSLGGPKNIQYF
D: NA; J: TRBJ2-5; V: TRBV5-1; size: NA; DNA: TGCGCCAGCAGCTTGCAGGGCCAAGAGACCCAGTACTTC; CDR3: CASSLQGQETQYF
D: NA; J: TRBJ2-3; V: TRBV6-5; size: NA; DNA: TGTGCCAGCAGTTATGGTCGCGGTTGGGGCACAGATACGCAGTATTTT; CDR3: CASSYGRGWGTDTQYF
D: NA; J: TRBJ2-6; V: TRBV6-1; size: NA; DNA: TGTGCCAGCACTGTCTCTGGGGCCAACGTCCTGACTTTC; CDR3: CASTVSGANVLTF
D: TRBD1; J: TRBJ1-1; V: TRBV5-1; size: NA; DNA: TGCGCCAGCAGCGGATACGTGACAGGGCTGAGGACCACTGAAGCTTTCTTT; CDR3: CASSGYVTGLRTTEAFF
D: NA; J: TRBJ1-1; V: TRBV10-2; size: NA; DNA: TGCGCCAGCAGTGATCCAGGGGCCATGAACACTGAAGCTTTCTTT; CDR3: CASSDPGAMNTEAFF
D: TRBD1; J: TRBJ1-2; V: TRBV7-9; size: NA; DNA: TGTGCCAGCAGTATAGGACAGGTCTATGGCTACACCTTC; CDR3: CASSIGQVYGYTF
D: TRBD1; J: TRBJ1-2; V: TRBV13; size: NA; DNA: TGTGCCAGCAGCTCGGACAGGGCGGATGGCTACACCTTC; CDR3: CASSSDRADGYTF
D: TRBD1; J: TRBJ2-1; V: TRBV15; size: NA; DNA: TGTGCCACCAGCATTGGGGGACAGTTTGAAGGGCAGTTCTTC; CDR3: CATSIGGQFEGQFF
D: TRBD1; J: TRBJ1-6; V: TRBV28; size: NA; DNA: TGTGCCAGCAGTTTTGTGAGGGGGCGTAGCTATAATTCACCCCTCCACTTT; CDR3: CASSFVRGRSYNSPLHF
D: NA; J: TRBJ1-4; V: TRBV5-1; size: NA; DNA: TGCGCCAGCAGCTGGGGGGGGTTAGATGAAAAACTGTTTTTT; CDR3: CASSWGGLDEKLFF
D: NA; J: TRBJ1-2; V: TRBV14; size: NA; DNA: TGTGCCAGCAGCCAAAACGGAGTAAAGACCTTC; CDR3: CASSQNGVKTF
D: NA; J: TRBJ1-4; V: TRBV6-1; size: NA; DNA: TGTGCCAGCAGGGTAGGGTGGAATCGGGGGGAAAAACTGTTTTTT; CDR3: CASRVGWNRGEKLFF
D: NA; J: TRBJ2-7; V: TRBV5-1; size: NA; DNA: TGCGCCAGCAGTTTAGACAGACCTACCTACGAGCAGTACTTC; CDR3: CASSLDRPTYEQYF
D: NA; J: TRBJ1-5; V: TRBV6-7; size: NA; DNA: TGTGCCCGAGGCCCCTTAAATCAGCCCCAGCATTTT; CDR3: CARGPLNQPQHF
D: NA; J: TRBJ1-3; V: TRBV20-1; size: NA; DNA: TGCAGTGCTAGTAGAGGGAACACCATATATTTT; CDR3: CSASRGNTIYF
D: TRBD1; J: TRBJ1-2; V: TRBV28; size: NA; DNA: TGTGCCAGCAGTGCCGGGACAGGGACCTACACCTTC; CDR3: CASSAGTGTYTF
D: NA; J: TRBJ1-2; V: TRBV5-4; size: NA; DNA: TGTGCCCCGTACGACCGACAGGCGACGTTATATGGCTACACCTTC; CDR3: CAPYDRQATLYGYTF
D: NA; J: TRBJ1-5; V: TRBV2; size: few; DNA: TGTGCCAGCAGTAAGACGACCCAGGGGCAGCCCCAGCATTTT; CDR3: CASSKTTQGQPQHF
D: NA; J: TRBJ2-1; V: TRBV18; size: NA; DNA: TGTGCCAGCTCACTACTAGCCTACTCCTACAATGAGCAGTTCTTC; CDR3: CASSLLAYSYNEQFF
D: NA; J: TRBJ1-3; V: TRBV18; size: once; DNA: TGTGCCAGCTCACCTCGAGTGGAGGGTAGTAGAAACACCATATATTTT; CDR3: CASSPRVEGSRNTIYF
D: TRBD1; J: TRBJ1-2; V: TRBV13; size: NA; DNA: TGTGCCAGCAGCTTATATCGGGGACAGGGGGCGTTGGGCTACACCTTC; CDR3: CASSLYRGQGALGYTF
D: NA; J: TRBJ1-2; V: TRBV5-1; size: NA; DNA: TGCGCCAGCAGCCCCGGAGGCACCACTAACTATGGCTACACCTTC; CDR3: CASSPGGTTNYGYTF
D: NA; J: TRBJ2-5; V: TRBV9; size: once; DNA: TGTGCCAGCAGCTCATGGACAGACCAAGAGACCCAGTACTTC; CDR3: CASSSWTDQETQYF
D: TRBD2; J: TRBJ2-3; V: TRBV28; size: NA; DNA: TGTGCCAGCAGGAGAACTGGACTAGCGGGAGCAGATACGCAGTATTTT; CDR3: CASRRTGLAGADTQYF
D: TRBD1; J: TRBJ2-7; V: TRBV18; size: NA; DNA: TGTGCCAGCTCACCATCGGGACAGCCCTTGGGCAACGAGCAGTACTTC; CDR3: CASSPSGQPLGNEQYF
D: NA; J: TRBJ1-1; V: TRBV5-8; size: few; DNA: TGTGCCAGCAGCCAAGACCTAGGCCCTGCTGGGACTGAAGCTTTCTTT; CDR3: CASSQDLGPAGTEAFF
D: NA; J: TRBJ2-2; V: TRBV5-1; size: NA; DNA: TGCGCCAGCAGCATACAGGACACCGGGGAGCTGTTTTTT; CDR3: CASSIQDTGELFF
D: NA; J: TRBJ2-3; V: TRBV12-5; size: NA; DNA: TGTGCTAGTGGTTCAGGGAGCACAGATACGCAGTATTTT; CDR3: CASGSGSTDTQYF
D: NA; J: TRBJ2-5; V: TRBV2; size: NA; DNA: TGTGCCAGCAGTGGGCCCCGGCGCGGCCTCCGGGAGACCCAGTACTTC; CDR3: CASSGPRRGLRETQYF
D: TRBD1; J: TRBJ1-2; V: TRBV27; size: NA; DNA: TGTGCCAGCAGCTTGAGGGGGCAGGGCTATGGCTACACCTTC; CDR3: CASSLRGQGYGYTF
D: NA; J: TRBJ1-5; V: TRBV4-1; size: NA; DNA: TGCGCCAGCAGCCAAGATCATTCCGCGGAACAGCCCCAGCATTTT; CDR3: CASSQDHSAEQPQHF
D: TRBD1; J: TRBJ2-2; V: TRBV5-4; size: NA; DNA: TGTGCCAGCAGAGACAGGGGACGGAACACCGGGGAGCTGTTTTTT; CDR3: CASRDRGRNTGELFF
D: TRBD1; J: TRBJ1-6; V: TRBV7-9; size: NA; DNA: TGTGCCAGCAGCCCCCGGACAGGGAGCTCCTATAATTCACCCCTCCACTTT; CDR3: CASSPRTGSSYNSPLHF
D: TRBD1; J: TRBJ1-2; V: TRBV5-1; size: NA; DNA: TGCGCCAGCAGCCCGGGACAGATGAACTATGGCTACACCTTC; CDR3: CASSPGQMNYGYTF
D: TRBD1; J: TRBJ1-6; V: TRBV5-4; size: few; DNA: TGTGCCAGCAGCTGGACAGGTGGTAATTCACCCCTCCACTTT; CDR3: CASSWTGGNSPLHF
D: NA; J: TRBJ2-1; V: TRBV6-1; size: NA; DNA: TGTGCCAGCAGTGAGACACGCCGCTCCTACAATGAGCAGTTCTTC; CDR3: CASSETRRSYNEQFF
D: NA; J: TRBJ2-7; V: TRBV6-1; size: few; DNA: TGTGCCAGCAGTGAAGGGGGAGACCTCTACGAGCAGTACTTC; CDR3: CASSEGGDLYEQYF
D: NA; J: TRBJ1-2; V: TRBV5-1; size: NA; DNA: TGCGCCAGCAGCTTGGCCCGTGGACGGGATTCGGGAGGCTACACCTTC; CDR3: CASSLARGRDSGGYTF
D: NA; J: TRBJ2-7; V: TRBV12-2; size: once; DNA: TGTGCAAGTCGCTTAACTCTAGCGGGGGAGGACGAGCAGTACTTC; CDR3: CASRLTLAGEDEQYF
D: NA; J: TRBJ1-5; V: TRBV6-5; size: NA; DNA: TGTGCCAGCAGACCGACCCTGGGAGGCCGTCAGCCCCAGCATTTT; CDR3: CASRPTLGGRQPQHF
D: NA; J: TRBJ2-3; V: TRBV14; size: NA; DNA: TGTGCCAGCAGCCAAGATCTGACAGATACGCAGTATTTT; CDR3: CASSQDLTDTQYF
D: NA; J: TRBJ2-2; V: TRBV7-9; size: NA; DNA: TGTGCCAGCAGCTACCAAGGAGGTCTGGGTTCCCCCGCCGGGGAGCTGTTTTTT; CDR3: CASSYQGGLGSPAGELFF
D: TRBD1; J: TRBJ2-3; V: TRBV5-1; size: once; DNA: TGCGCCAGCAGCTTAGTAGGGGGCCGGAGAGATACGCAGTATTTT; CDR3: CASSLVGGRRDTQYF
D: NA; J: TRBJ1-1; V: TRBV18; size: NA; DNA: TGTGCCAGCTCACTATACCGGGACAAGAACACTGAAGCTTTCTTT; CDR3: CASSLYRDKNTEAFF